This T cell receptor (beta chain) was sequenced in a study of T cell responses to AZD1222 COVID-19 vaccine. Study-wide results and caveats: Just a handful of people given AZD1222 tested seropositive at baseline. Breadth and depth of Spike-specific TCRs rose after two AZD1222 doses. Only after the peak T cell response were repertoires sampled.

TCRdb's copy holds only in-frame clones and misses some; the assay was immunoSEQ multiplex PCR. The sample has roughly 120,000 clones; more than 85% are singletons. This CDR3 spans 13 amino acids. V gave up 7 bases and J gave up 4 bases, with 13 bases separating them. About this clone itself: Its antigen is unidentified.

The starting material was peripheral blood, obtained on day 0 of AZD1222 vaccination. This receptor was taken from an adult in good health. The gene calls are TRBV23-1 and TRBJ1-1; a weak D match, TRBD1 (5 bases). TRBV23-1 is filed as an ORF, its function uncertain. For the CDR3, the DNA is TGCGCCAGCATTCAGGGTTCGCTCACTGAAGCTTTCTTT. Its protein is CASIQGSLTEAFF.